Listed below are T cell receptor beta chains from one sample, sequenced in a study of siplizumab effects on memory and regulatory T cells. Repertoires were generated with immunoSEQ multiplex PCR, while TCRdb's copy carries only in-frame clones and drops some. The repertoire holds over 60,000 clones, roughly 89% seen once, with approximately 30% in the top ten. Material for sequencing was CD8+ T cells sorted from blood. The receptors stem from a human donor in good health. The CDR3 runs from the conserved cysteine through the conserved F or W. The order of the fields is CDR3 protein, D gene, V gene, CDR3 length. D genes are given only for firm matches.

CDR3: CASSSPRPPSYNEQFF
D: -
V: TRBV19
length: 16

CDR3: CASRGSGSLFNEQFF
D: TRBD2
V: TRBV6-1
length: 15

CDR3: CASSHETGDFYEQYF
D: -
V: TRBV4-1
length: 15

CDR3: CASSQTGGQETQYF
D: TRBD2
V: TRBV14
length: 14

CDR3: CASSVDGDSYGYTF
D: TRBD1
V: TRBV9
length: 14

CDR3: CASSYGGADEQFF
D: TRBD2
V: TRBV19
length: 13

CDR3: CASSTLAQGASEAFF
D: -
V: TRBV21-1
length: 15

CDR3: CASSLRSPYEQYF
D: -
V: TRBV5-1
length: 13

CDR3: CARSFYYSGDHLEQYF
D: -
V: TRBV5-3
length: 16

CDR3: CASSLALGGQETQYF
D: -
V: TRBV7-9
length: 15

CDR3: CASSLVGVGHEQYF
D: -
V: TRBV27
length: 14

CDR3: CASSGTISSVSEQFF
D: -
V: TRBV27
length: 15

CDR3: CASSRTSGSTDTQYF
D: TRBD2
V: TRBV19
length: 15

CDR3: CASSRIGGHEQYF
D: TRBD1
V: TRBV7-9
length: 13

CDR3: CASTLQGTEAFF
D: -
V: TRBV6-1
length: 12

CDR3: CASRLRDSFTDTQYF
D: TRBD1
V: TRBV5-4
length: 15

CDR3: CASSHGGLYEQYF
D: -
V: TRBV6-1
length: 13

CDR3: CASSTIAGGLEDNEQFF
D: TRBD2
V: TRBV9
length: 17

CDR3: CASLLGPVYEYQNTEAFF
D: -
V: TRBV28
length: 18

CDR3: CATFGPGRPNYGYTF
D: -
V: TRBV2
length: 15

CDR3: CASSVDGPGTDTQYF
D: -
V: TRBV7-8
length: 15

CDR3: CASSYGSSSYEQYF
D: -
V: TRBV6-5
length: 14

CDR3: CASSLVGGGYNEQFF
D: TRBD2
V: TRBV11-2
length: 15

CDR3: CASSQIQGSNEQFF
D: -
V: TRBV11-2
length: 14

CDR3: CASSLSREQTQYF
D: -
V: TRBV4-2
length: 13

CDR3: CASSGRLVNEQFF
D: -
V: TRBV6-1
length: 13

CDR3: CASSWGQAAVGETQYF
D: TRBD1
V: TRBV7-2
length: 16

CDR3: CASSETWDTQYF
D: -
V: TRBV5-6
length: 12

CDR3: CAWSEGSGNTIYF
D: -
V: TRBV30
length: 13

CDR3: CATSRTEETQYF
D: -
V: TRBV15
length: 12

CDR3: CASRGQGSYEQYF
D: TRBD1
V: TRBV5-8
length: 13

CDR3: CASSERGVRNEQFF
D: TRBD2
V: TRBV27
length: 14

CDR3: CASSLAGGVETQYF
D: TRBD2
V: TRBV27
length: 14

CDR3: CASSYVDRVGETQYF
D: TRBD1
V: TRBV6-5
length: 15

CDR3: CASSLGAGGREETQYF
D: TRBD1
V: TRBV7-9
length: 16